A single sample gave rise to the 13 T cell receptor beta chains below, sequenced in a study of response to subunit inactivated influenza vaccine. MiXCR, run by TCRdb on the RT-PCR reads, gives a single entry per CDR3 protein. This sample has hundreds of thousands of distinct CDR3 sequences, with approximately 14% found just once. Specimen: PBMCs from blood, collected less than 15 days before vaccination. All receptors come from a man aged 50 or older who received an inactivated influenza vaccine.

This clonotype was counted between two and nine times. The chain carries TRBV12-3 or TRBV12-4 and TRBJ1-3; D may be TRBD1 (5 bases). The CDR3 spans 14 residues. The V end lost 8 bases, the J end lost 4 bases, and 15 bases lay between the germline ends. The CDR3: CASFAGDLGNTIYF. For the CDR3, the DNA is TGTGCCAGCTTTGCGGGGGACCTCGGAAACACCATATATTTT.

A few counts support this clonotype. The chain has TRBV6-1 and TRBJ1-4; D not resolved. The V gene lost 8 bases and the J gene lost 1 base, with 11 bases spanning the gap. CDR1 is MNHNS and CDR2 is SASEGT in the germline V gene. This CDR3 has 14 residues. CDR3 region: CASQEAGTNEKLFF. CDR3 in DNA: TGTGCCAGCCAGGAAGCGGGAACTAATGAAAAACTGTTTTTT.

V and J are TRBV29-1 and TRBJ2-2; no clear D gene. The germline V gene encodes CDR1 SQVTM and CDR2 ANQGSEA. The CDR3 has 15 residues. Trimming took 0 bases from V and 7 from J, leaving 15 bases between them. The DNA for the CDR3 is TGCAGCGTTGAAGACCCTGGGCTGACGGGCGGGGAGCTGTTTTTT. Translating it yields CSVEDPGLTGGELFF.

This clonotype was counted at least ten times. The chain joins TRBV24-1 to TRBJ2-2; D is uncertain. V gave up 4 bases and J gave up 2 bases, with 10 bases separating them. Germline CDR1 and CDR2: KGHDR and SFDVKD. The CDR3 has 15 amino acids. CDR3 sequence (DNA): TGTGCCACCAGTGAATCTGGGCCAAACACCGGGGAGCTGTTTTTT. Amino acids: CATSESGPNTGELFF.

This sequence joins TRBV7-2 and TRBJ1-2; 9 nucleotides line up with TRBD1. Germline CDR1 reads SGHTA; CDR2 reads FQGNSA. The CDR3 loop spans 15 amino acids. Germline trimming cut 1 base from V and 8 bases from J; bases unmatched to any gene: 8. The CDR3 here is CASSLVGTGRGGYTF. DNA of the CDR3: TGTGCCAGCAGCTTAGTTGGGACAGGGCGAGGGGGCTACACCTTC.

The genes are TRBV6-5 and TRBJ2-7; 8 positions match TRBD1. This CDR3 contains 15 residues. The V gene's germline CDR1 is MNHEY and CDR2 SVGAGI. V dropped 2 bases and J dropped 4; count of bases not matched to a gene: 7. CDR3 sequence: CASSYQRTGWYEQYF. CDR3 bases: TGTGCCAGCAGTTACCAGCGGACAGGGTGGTACGAGCAGTACTTC.

This clonotype appeared a few times. This chain joins TRBV14 and TRBJ2-5, with 9 positions matching TRBD2. CDR1 is SGHDN, CDR2 FVKESK, per germline. With V trimmed by 4 bases and J by 5 bases, 8 bases remained unmatched. The length of the CDR3 is 15 residues. This chain's CDR3 is CASSLLRGREETQYF. The DNA of the CDR3 is TGTGCCAGCAGCCTTCTCCGCGGGAGGGAGGAGACCCAGTACTTC.

This rearrangement joins TRBV30 to TRBJ1-4; a possible D gene is TRBD1 (5 bases). Germline V gives CDR1 GTSNPN, CDR2 SVGIG (reference sequence). This CDR3 is 14 amino acids long. The V end was cut by 7 bases, the J end by 7 bases, with 19 bases between. CDR3 sequence reads: CASPGRDGGEKLFF. CDR3 bases: TGTGCCTCCCCGGGCAGGGACGGTGGTGAAAAACTGTTTTTT.

This clonotype has only a few counts. The chain has TRBV12-3 or TRBV12-4 and TRBJ2-1, with TRBD1 matching over 7 bases. The CDR3 length is 13 residues. Germline trimming cut 5 bases from V and 8 bases from J; bases unmatched to any gene: 6. The CDR3 DNA reads TGTGCCAGCAGTCTGGGGACAGTCGATGAGCAGTTCTTC. Translating gives CASSLGTVDEQFF.

V is TRBV6-2 or TRBV6-3 and J is TRBJ2-7; D is unresolved. The CDR3 contains 13 residues. Trimming stripped 6 bases from V and 4 bases from J, with 13 bases between. The V gene's germline CDR1 is MNHEY and CDR2 SVGEGT. As DNA, the CDR3 is TGTGCCAGCAGGTGGGTTGCATCTTACGAGCAGTACTTC. It translates to CASRWVASYEQYF.

The V call is TRBV15, the J call TRBJ2-2; TRBD1 might be the D (6 bases). Germline CDR1 and CDR2: LNHNV and YYDKDF (reference sequence). V dropped 0 bases and J dropped 6 bases, with 8 bases sitting between them. The CDR3 sequence is 14 residues long. CDR3 DNA: TGTGCCACCAGCAGAGATGAGGGGGCCGGGGAGCTGTTTTTT. Amino acids: CATSRDEGAGELFF.

This chain connects TRBV12-3 or TRBV12-4 to TRBJ2-1, with a tentative D call TRBD2 (5 bases). The ends were cut back, 2 bases at V and 15 bases at J, with 14 bases in the middle. This CDR3 spans 12 amino acids. The CDR3 coding sequence is TGTGCCAGCAGTTTATCGGACTCCGATCCGTTCTTC. Amino acid sequence: CASSLSDSDPFF.

This clonotype has just a few counts. This rearrangement joins TRBV5-1 to TRBJ2-7, with 7 bases fitting TRBD2. Germline CDR1 reads SGHRS; CDR2 reads YFSETQ. The CDR3 runs to 16 residues. Germline trimming cut 0 bases from V and 3 bases from J; bases unmatched to any gene: 9. As DNA, the CDR3 is TGCGCCAGCAGCTTGGGAGAGGCTAGCGGATACTACGAGCAGTACTTC. It specifies CASSLGEASGYYEQYF. Drawing the rest from reference TRBV5-1 and TRBJ2-7, the complete variable domain is KAGVTQTPRYLIKTRGQQVTLSCSPISGHRSVSWYQQTPGQGLQFLFEYFSETQRNKGNFPGRFSGRQFSNSRSEMNVSTLELGDSALYLCASSLGEASGYYEQYFGPGTRLTVT.